This entry lists 9 T cell receptor beta chains sequenced from one sample in a study of blood T cell repertoires in COVID-19. Assay: immunoSEQ multiplex PCR; the TCRdb copy retains only in-frame clones and omits some. The table lists some 180,000 clones, about 86% of them singletons, with 9.5% to 13% in the top ten. Sequenced material: peripheral blood. These receptors came from a man between 70 and 80 years old with active or convalescent COVID-19.

The chain employs TRBV5-4 and TRBJ2-7; 7 nucleotides align to TRBD2. The length of the CDR3 is 14 residues. Trimming at V came to 2 bases and at J to 6 bases, leaving 8 bases not matched to a gene. Germline V CDR1 and CDR2: SGHNT, YYREEE (reference sequence). The CDR3 DNA follows: TGTGCCAGCAGCTTAGCGGGGACTCTTCGCGAGCAGTACTTC. It encodes CASSLAGTLREQYF.

The chain links TRBV30 to TRBJ2-2, with TRBD1 as a possible D gene (6 bases). This CDR3 has 14 residues. Trimming removed 3 bases from V and 3 bases from J, with 11 bases in between. Looked up from germline, CDR1 is GTSNPN and CDR2 is SVGIG (reference sequence). The CDR3 spells CAWRRPGDTGELFF. CDR3 bases: TGTGCCTGGAGACGACCAGGGGACACCGGGGAGCTGTTTTTT. The full variable domain, rest sourced from reference TRBV30 and TRBJ2-2, is SQTIHQWPATLVQPVGSPLSLECTVEGTSNPNLYWYRQAAGRGLQLLFYSVGIGQISSEVPQNLSASRPQDRQFILSSKKLLLSDSGFYLCAWRRPGDTGELFFGEGSRLTVL.

The chain combines TRBV2 with TRBJ2-5; 8 bases map to TRBD1. The CDR3 is 14 amino acids. Per the germline V gene, CDR1 is SNHLY and CDR2 is FYNNEI. The V segment lost 7 bases and the J segment 2 bases; nucleotides outside the gene matches: 6. CDR3 loop: CASTRQGTQETQYF. As DNA, the CDR3 is TGTGCCAGCACCCGACAGGGGACGCAAGAGACCCAGTACTTC. The full variable domain, with the rest looked up from reference TRBV2 and TRBJ2-5, is EPEVTQTPSHQVTQMGQEVILRCVPISNHLYFYWYRQILGQKVEFLVSFYNNEISEKSEIFDDQFSVERPDGSNFTLKIRSTKLEDSAMYFCASTRQGTQETQYFGPGTRLLVL.

This chain links TRBV7-3 with TRBJ1-2, with 7 bases matching TRBD1. V lost 6 bases to trimming and J lost 4 bases; unmatched junction nucleotides: 5. Germline V gene sequence: CDR1 SGHTA, CDR2 FQGTGA. The CDR3 spans 13 residues. This chain's CDR3 is CASSPDRTYGYTF. CDR3 sequence (DNA): TGTGCCAGCAGTCCGGACAGGACCTATGGCTACACCTTC.

This chain links TRBV5-1 with TRBJ2-6; 8 positions match TRBD1. The length of the CDR3 is 18 residues. The germline V gene encodes CDR1 SGHRS and CDR2 YFSETQ. V lost 0 bases to trimming and J lost 0 bases; unmatched junction nucleotides: 5. CDR3 in DNA: TGCGCCAGCAGCTTGGGGGGGACAGGCGCCTCTGGGGCCAACGTCCTGACTTTC. Translated: CASSLGGTGASGANVLTF.

The V gene is TRBV9, the J gene TRBJ2-5, with TRBD2 as a possible D gene (6 bases). Trimming took off 0 bases at V and 0 bases at J, with 9 bases between the two ends. The CDR3 contains 15 residues. From germline, CDR1 is SGDLS and CDR2 YYNGEE. The CDR3 DNA is TGTGCCAGCAGCGTAGAAGGGGACTACCAAGAGACCCAGTACTTC. As protein: CASSVEGDYQETQYF. The full variable domain, in which reference TRBV9 and TRBJ2-5 provide the parts outside the CDR3, is DSGVTQTPKHLITATGQRVTLRCSPRSGDLSVYWYQQSLDQGLQFLIQYYNGEERAKGNILERFSAQQFPDLHSELNLSSLELGDSALYFCASSVEGDYQETQYFGPGTRLLVL.

This chain joins TRBV7-8 and TRBJ1-1; no clear D. V lost 8 bases to trimming and J lost 1 base, with 17 bases between them. Germline CDR1 is SGHVS and CDR2 is FQNEAQ. The CDR3 has 15 residues. The CDR3, as DNA: TGTGCCAGCCTCTCCATCTCCGGGAGGAACACTGAAGCTTTCTTT. The encoded protein is CASLSISGRNTEAFF.

The chain links TRBV4-3 to TRBJ2-6; weak D call: TRBD2 (5 bases). CDR1 and CDR2 (germline): LGHNA, YSLEER. Deletions cut 1 base from V and 0 bases from J, with 7 bases between. CDR3 size: 16 residues. The CDR3 sequence is CASSQGGLSGANVLTF. CDR3 coding DNA: TGCGCCAGCAGCCAAGGTGGACTCTCTGGGGCCAACGTCCTGACTTTC.

V usage is TRBV19 and J usage is TRBJ2-1; 7 bases fit TRBD2. Germline CDR1 is LNHDA and CDR2 is SQIVND (reference sequence). The CDR3 totals 13 residues. J lost 8 bases, V lost 4 bases, and 5 bases had no gene match. DNA for the CDR3: TGTGCCAGTAGTACGTGGGGGGGTGATGAGCAGTTCTTC. It specifies CASSTWGGDEQFF.